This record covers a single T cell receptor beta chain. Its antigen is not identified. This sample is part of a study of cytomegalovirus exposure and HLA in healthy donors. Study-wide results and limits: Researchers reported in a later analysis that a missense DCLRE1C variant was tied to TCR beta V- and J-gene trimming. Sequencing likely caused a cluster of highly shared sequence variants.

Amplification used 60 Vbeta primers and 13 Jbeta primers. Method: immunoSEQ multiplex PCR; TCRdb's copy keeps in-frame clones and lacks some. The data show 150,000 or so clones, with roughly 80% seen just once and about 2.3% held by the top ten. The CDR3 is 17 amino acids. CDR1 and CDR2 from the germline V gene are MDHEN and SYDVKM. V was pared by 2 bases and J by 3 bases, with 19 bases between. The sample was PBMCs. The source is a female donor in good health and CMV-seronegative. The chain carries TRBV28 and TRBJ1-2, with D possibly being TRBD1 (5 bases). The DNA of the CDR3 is TGTGCCAGCAGTTTACCCGGGGGGGGAGGGGTCCACTATGGCTACACCTTC. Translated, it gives CASSLPGGGGVHYGYTF.